Listed here are 31 T cell receptor beta chains from one sample, sequenced in a study of T cells in Graves' hyperthyroidism and ophthalmopathy. RNA transcripts served as the template for amplifying TCR beta CDR3 regions. When the TCR CDR3 underwent first-round RT-PCR, the HTBI primer set was used. One entry per CDR3 protein, called by TCRdb with MiXCR from the multiplex PCR reads. The sample has more than 350,000 distinct CDR3 sequences; around 14% are singletons. The sample comprised blood. These receptor sequences come from a woman between 25 and 40 years old with Graves' hyperthyroidism.

This clonotype was found a few times. The gene calls are TRBV6-5 and TRBJ1-1, with a tentative D call TRBD1 (5 bases). CDR1 is MNHEY, CDR2 SVGAGI, per germline. Deletions cut 1 base from V and 7 bases from J, with 10 bases between. The CDR3 length is 13 residues. The chain's CDR3 is CASSYLDTFEAFF. The CDR3, as DNA: TGTGCCAGCAGTTACTTGGACACTTTTGAAGCTTTCTTT.

This clonotype has a count of ten or more. The chain couples TRBV3-1 to TRBJ2-5, with 13 nucleotides matching TRBD2. CDR1 LGHDT and CDR2 YNNKEL come from the germline V gene (reference sequence). This CDR3 is 16 amino acids long. V trimming: 4 bases; J trimming: 2 bases; junction bases outside the gene matches: 4. Here the CDR3 reads CASSRRTSGRQETQYF. The CDR3 nucleotides are TGTGCCAGCAGCCGCCGGACTAGCGGGAGACAAGAGACCCAGTACTTC.

The chain employs TRBV28 and TRBJ1-6; possibly TRBD1 for D (6 bases). Trimming pared 6 bases from V and 10 bases from J, leaving 19 bases between. Looked up from germline, CDR1 is MDHEN and CDR2 is SYDVKM. The CDR3 runs to 15 residues. For the CDR3, the DNA is TGTGCCAGCAGCCCCCTGGTAGGGGGGCCCTCACCCCTCCACTTT. This translates into CASSPLVGGPSPLHF.

This clonotype was detected ten times or more. The chain is built from TRBV11-2 and TRBJ2-3; perhaps TRBD2 as D (5 bases). V shed 6 bases and J shed 6 bases, with 19 bases lying between them. CDR1 is SGHAT and CDR2 is FQNNGV in the germline V gene. This CDR3 has 15 residues. The CDR3 is CASRTGSVPADTQYF. In DNA form, the CDR3 reads TGTGCCAGCAGAACGGGGAGCGTCCCCGCCGATACGCAGTATTTT.

This clonotype came up a few times. V is TRBV12-3 or TRBV12-4 and J is TRBJ2-3, with 8 bases fitting TRBD1. This CDR3 contains 14 residues. V lost 5 bases and J lost 6; bases outside the gene matches: 7. In DNA, the CDR3 is TGTGCCAGCAGTGCCCGGGACAGGTGGGATACGCAGTATTTT. Amino acid sequence: CASSARDRWDTQYF.

There are many counts of this clonotype. V is TRBV7-2 and J is TRBJ2-3, with TRBD2 identical over 8 bases. The CDR3 spans 16 residues. CDR1 SGHTA and CDR2 FQGNSA come from the germline V gene. Trimming cost V 3 bases and J 3 bases; bases outside gene matches: 8. For the CDR3, the DNA is TGTGCCAGCAGCTTGGCCTTGGGCGGGAGGACAGATACGCAGTATTTT. Translated: CASSLALGGRTDTQYF.

This clonotype was recorded many times. This rearrangement joins TRBV3-1 to TRBJ2-3, with 13 nucleotides matching TRBD2. This CDR3 is 14 amino acids long. J lost 6 bases, V lost 6 bases, and 3 bases had no gene match. CDR1 is LGHDT, CDR2 YNNKEL, per germline (reference sequence). Here the CDR3 reads CASRGLAGSDTQYF. The CDR3 DNA follows: TGTGCCAGCAGGGGACTAGCGGGATCTGATACGCAGTATTTT.

The table lists this clonotype with many counts. The chain carries TRBV20-1 and TRBJ2-7; 9 bases align to TRBD1. V shed 4 bases, J shed 1 base, and the junction held 8 bases outside the gene matches. This CDR3 comprises 15 residues. Germline CDR1 reads DFQATT; CDR2 reads SNEGSKA (reference sequence). The CDR3 loop is CSATRVGQGSYEQYF. The CDR3 bases are TGCAGTGCTACCAGAGTGGGACAGGGATCCTACGAGCAGTACTTC.

This clonotype was seen many times. The chain recombines TRBV30 with TRBJ1-5, with TRBD1 matching 10 bases. Losses at the gene ends were 3 bases for V and 2 bases for J; bases not matched to a gene: 1. The CDR3 has 14 amino acids. Germline CDR1 reads GTSNPN; CDR2 reads SVGIG (reference sequence). The CDR3 DNA is TGTGCCTGGAGGGGGACAGGGGGCAATCAGCCCCAGCATTTT. Translation gives CAWRGTGGNQPQHF.

This clonotype appeared many times. The V call is TRBV7-9, the J call TRBJ2-5; TRBD1 aligns across 7 bases. Trimming cost V 5 bases and J 5 bases; bases outside gene matches: 14. Germline V lookup: CDR1 SEHNR, CDR2 FQNEAQ (reference sequence). This CDR3 has 16 amino acids. The chain's CDR3 is CASSPSLGTVSETQYF. CDR3 coding DNA: TGTGCCAGCAGCCCGAGCCTCGGGACAGTGAGCGAGACCCAGTACTTC.

This clonotype was observed at least ten times. The chain carries TRBV20-1 and TRBJ1-5, with D maybe TRBD1 (5 bases). Germline loops: CDR1 DFQATT, CDR2 SNEGSKA (reference sequence). The CDR3 is 15 residues long. Trimming stripped 3 bases from V and 2 bases from J, with 14 bases between. This chain's CDR3 is CSARVSGTGNQPQHF. As DNA, the CDR3 is TGCAGTGCTAGGGTGTCAGGGACGGGCAATCAGCCCCAGCATTTT.

The genes are TRBV9 and TRBJ1-5; no clear D gene. Germline V gene sequence: CDR1 SGDLS, CDR2 YYNGEE. Trimming took off 3 bases at V and 6 bases at J, with 13 bases between the two ends. CDR3 size: 14 residues. CDR3 sequence reads: CASSAEIRGQPQHF. Written as DNA, the CDR3 is TGTGCCAGCAGCGCCGAAATCCGGGGTCAGCCCCAGCATTTT.

This clonotype showed up just a few times. This chain uses TRBV27 with TRBJ2-3; 9 nucleotides match TRBD2. V shed 5 bases, J shed 9 bases, and the junction held 12 bases outside the gene matches. CDR1 is MNHEY and CDR2 is SMNVEV in the germline V gene (reference sequence). The CDR3 contains 15 residues. CDR3 in DNA: TGTGCCAGCAGTCCCCCGGCGGGAGGGCCCTCGACGCAGTATTTT. Protein product: CASSPPAGGPSTQYF.

This clonotype was counted ten times or more. The chain carries TRBV20-1 and TRBJ2-5; D is ambiguous. The germline CDR1 and CDR2 sequences are DFQATT and SNEGSKA (reference sequence). There are 13 residues in the CDR3. V lost 8 bases to trimming and J lost 1 base, with 14 bases between them. The chain's CDR3 is CSLRPPPQETQYF. The CDR3 bases are TGCAGTCTACGACCACCGCCCCAAGAGACCCAGTACTTC.

This clonotype was observed a few times. The chain couples TRBV5-1 to TRBJ1-5; a possible D gene is TRBD1 (5 bases). From germline, CDR1 is SGHRS and CDR2 YFSETQ. The V and J ends lost 7 bases and 9 bases respectively, with 20 bases between them. The CDR3 runs to 14 residues. CDR3 loop: CASRRDGETSPQHF. The CDR3 DNA reads TGCGCCAGCCGGCGGGACGGAGAAACTTCGCCCCAGCATTTT.

This clonotype has ten or more counts. The rearrangement uses TRBV11-3 and TRBJ2-3, with 14 bases that match TRBD2. The CDR3 is made up of 17 amino acids. CDR1 is SGHNT, CDR2 YENEEA, per germline. J lost 3 bases, V lost 3 bases, and 5 bases had no gene match. The CDR3 sequence is CASSLGLAGDKTDTQYF. The CDR3 coding sequence is TGTGCCAGCAGCTTGGGACTAGCGGGAGATAAGACAGATACGCAGTATTTT.

This clonotype was seen many times. The chain uses TRBV11-2 and TRBJ1-1; TRBD1 aligns across 7 bases. V trimming: 3 bases; J trimming: 5 bases; junction bases outside the gene matches: 6. Germline-derived CDR1 and CDR2 are SGHAT and FQNNGV. CDR3 length equals 14 residues. The CDR3 nucleotides read TGTGCCAGCAGCTTGGCGACAGGGTGGACTGAAGCTTTCTTT. It specifies CASSLATGWTEAFF.

This clonotype has a handful of counts. V and J are TRBV12-3 or TRBV12-4 and TRBJ1-4; maybe TRBD1 (5 bases). Between the trimmed V and J ends, which lost 10 bases and 6 bases, there was a span of 18 bases. The CDR3 loop spans 14 amino acids. DNA of the CDR3: TGTGCCACCAAGATCAGGGCCTCGGATGAAAAACTGTTTTTT. Residues: CATKIRASDEKLFF.

This clonotype was recorded many times. The chain couples TRBV12-3 or TRBV12-4 to TRBJ2-7; D uncertain. The CDR3 totals 14 residues. Trimming took 4 bases from V and 2 from J, leaving 12 bases between them. The CDR3 DNA follows: TGTGCCAGCAGTTCCCCGACCATACCCTACGAGCAGTACTTC. Translation gives CASSSPTIPYEQYF.

This clonotype was detected many times. The chain employs TRBV13 and TRBJ2-7; maybe TRBD2 (5 bases). The V gene lost 5 bases and the J gene lost 3 bases, with 17 bases spanning the gap. The V gene's germline CDR1 is PRHDT and CDR2 FYEKMQ (reference sequence). This CDR3 has 15 amino acids. This CDR3 reads CASSDHSDYFYEQYF. CDR3 nucleotide sequence: TGTGCCAGCAGCGATCATTCCGACTACTTCTACGAGCAGTACTTC.

This chain connects TRBV10-3 to TRBJ2-7; 7 bases are shared with TRBD2. This CDR3 spans 15 amino acids. The junction had 17 bases not matched to a gene; V was cut back by 10 bases and J by 5 bases. Per germline, CDR1 ENHRY and CDR2 SYGVKD. DNA of the CDR3: TGTGCCACCGCCGGCGGGAGAGCCGTCGGGAACGAGCAGTACTTC. It translates to CATAGGRAVGNEQYF.

This clonotype was seen only a few times. The genes are TRBV5-4 and TRBJ1-1; possible D gene TRBD1, 6 bases. Germline lookup yields CDR1 SGHNT and CDR2 YYREEE (reference sequence). Trimming cost V 3 bases and J 2 bases, with 11 bases left between them. CDR3 size: 14 residues. The CDR3 loop is CASSSGHINTEAFF. CDR3 nucleotides: TGTGCCAGCAGCTCGGGACACATAAACACTGAAGCTTTCTTT. The complete variable domain, with remaining parts taken from reference TRBV5-4 and TRBJ1-1, reads ETGVTQSPTHLIKTRGQQVTLRCSSQSGHNTVSWYQQALGQGPQFIFQYYREEENGRGNFPPRFSGLQFPNYSSELNVNALELDDSALYLCASSSGHINTEAFFGQGTRLTVV.

In this sample, this clonotype turned up many times. The chain uses TRBV6-1 and TRBJ1-2, with unresolved D. CDR1 and CDR2 (germline): MNHNS, SASEGT. Trimming cost V 6 bases and J 5 bases, with 16 bases left between them. This CDR3 region has 14 residues. The chain's CDR3 is CASRLGREEYGYTF. The CDR3, as DNA: TGTGCCAGCAGACTGGGCCGGGAAGAATATGGCTACACCTTC.

This clonotype came up many times. V usage is TRBV5-5 and J usage is TRBJ2-1, with TRBD2 as a possible D gene (6 bases). The CDR3 runs 14 residues. V lost 4 bases to trimming and J lost 3 bases, with 11 bases between them. Germline CDR1 SGHKS, CDR2 YYEKEE (reference sequence). CDR3 DNA: TGTGCCAGCAGCCCGGGACTTAACTACAATGAGCAGTTCTTC. Residues: CASSPGLNYNEQFF.

The V call is TRBV6-5, the J call TRBJ1-1, with TRBD1 identical over 11 bases. The junction had 8 bases not matched to a gene; V was cut back by 1 base and J by 4 bases. The CDR3 consists of 17 residues. CDR1 and CDR2 from the germline V gene are MNHEY and SVGAGI. CDR3 region: CASSYLGQGVSGTEAFF. CDR3 nucleotides: TGTGCCAGCAGTTACTTGGGACAGGGGGTATCTGGCACTGAAGCTTTCTTT.

Many counts were recorded for this clonotype. The rearrangement links TRBV30 to TRBJ2-7, with a possible D match to TRBD1 (6 bases). CDR1 is GTSNPN, CDR2 SVGIG, per germline (reference sequence). The V end lost 0 bases, the J end lost 7 bases, and 13 bases lay between the germline ends. The length of the CDR3 is 13 residues. The CDR3 is CAWSVTGLGEQYF. The CDR3 nucleotides read TGTGCCTGGAGTGTGACAGGACTCGGGGAGCAGTACTTC.

This clonotype was detected ten times or more. The chain recombines TRBV3-1 with TRBJ2-1, with 9 bases identical to TRBD2. The CDR3 covers 17 residues. Germline V gene lookup returns CDR1 LGHDT and CDR2 YNNKEL (reference sequence). V lost 3 bases, J lost 7 bases, and 13 bases stayed unmatched. As DNA, the CDR3 is TGTGCCAGCAGCCACCATCCCGGGACTAGCTTGAGTAATGAGCAGTTCTTC. Translating gives CASSHHPGTSLSNEQFF.

This clonotype occurred many times. The chain uses TRBV18 and TRBJ1-1; D remains unclear. The CDR3 sequence is 14 residues long. Trimming took off 8 bases at V and 4 bases at J, with 17 bases between the two ends. Germline loops: CDR1 KGHSH, CDR2 LQKENI. DNA for the CDR3: TGTGCCAGCGACACCAAAACGGGAGGCACTGAAGCTTTCTTT. This translates into CASDTKTGGTEAFF.

This clonotype came up many times. The genes are TRBV12-3 or TRBV12-4 and TRBJ1-5; D is unclear. The CDR3 sequence is 13 residues long. V was clipped by 4 bases and J by 6 bases, with 10 bases between them. CDR3 residues: CASSSDWGQPQHF. The CDR3, as DNA: TGTGCCAGCAGTTCGGACTGGGGTCAGCCCCAGCATTTT.

This clonotype has ten or more counts. CDR3 loop: CAISGTSGRMGSGYNEQFF. CDR3 DNA sequence: TGTGCCATCAGTGGGACTAGCGGGAGAATGGGAAGTGGGTACAATGAGCAGTTCTTC. The chain recombines TRBV10-3 with TRBJ2-1; TRBD2 matches 13 bases. The CDR3 covers 19 residues. Germline CDR1 is ENHRY and CDR2 is SYGVKD. Trimming at V came to 4 bases and at J to 4 bases, leaving 13 bases not matched to a gene.

Points on this clonotype: This may come from a read error, since a much larger clone is one base off. V usage is TRBV10-3 and J usage is TRBJ2-7; perhaps TRBD1 as D (5 bases). This CDR3 spans 16 amino acids. Per germline, CDR1 ENHRY and CDR2 SYGVKD. V gave up 10 bases and J gave up 2 bases, with 24 bases separating them. The CDR3 loop is CATNQASGFRTYEQYF. In DNA, the CDR3 is TGTGCCACCAACCAAGCCTCAGGGTTTCGGACCTACGAGCAGTACTTC.